The next 25 T cell receptor beta chains were all read from a single sample in a study of cytomegalovirus exposure and HLA in healthy donors. Primers: 60 Vbeta forward and 13 Jbeta reverse. Libraries were prepared by immunoSEQ multiplex PCR; TCRdb keeps only in-frame clonotypes and omits some of them. This table holds about 150,000 clones, 75% to 80% found once. Source material: PBMCs. The receptors shown here come from a young woman in good health and CMV-seronegative.

The rearrangement links TRBV9 to TRBJ2-3; 11 nucleotides match TRBD1. CDR1 and CDR2 (germline): SGDLS, YYNGEE. The CDR3 runs 15 residues. The J segment lost 2 bases and the V segment lost 4 bases, leaving 3 bases of the junction unmatched. CDR3 residues: CASSPDRGHTDTQYF. The CDR3 DNA follows: TGTGCCAGCAGCCCGGACAGGGGGCACACAGATACGCAGTATTTT.

This clone was counted once. This chain joins TRBV11-2 and TRBJ2-2; 7 nucleotides agree with TRBD1. The germline gives CDR1 SGHAT, CDR2 FQNNGV. The length of the CDR3 is 16 residues. The V segment lost 4 bases and the J segment 4 bases; nucleotides outside the gene matches: 9. As DNA, the CDR3 is TGTGCCAGCAGCTCCCGCGGACAGGTCCTCACCGGGGAGCTGTTTTTT. Protein product: CASSSRGQVLTGELFF.

This clone was detected once. This chain joins TRBV9 and TRBJ1-1, with 12 bases that match TRBD1. Germline lookup yields CDR1 SGDLS and CDR2 YYNGEE. The J segment lost 4 bases and the V segment lost 4 bases, leaving 14 bases of the junction unmatched. This CDR3 contains 18 residues. The CDR3 DNA reads TGTGCCAGCAGCCTCCACGGGACAGGGGGCCCAAAGAGCACTGAAGCTTTCTTT. Its protein is CASSLHGTGGPKSTEAFF.

A word on this clone: One end of the junction fails to match germline, which may point to a read error. The chain recombines TRBV4-1 with TRBJ2-5, with a possible D match to TRBD1 (7 bases). CDR1 MGHRA and CDR2 YSYEKL come from the germline V gene. CDR3 length: 15 amino acids. The CDR3 spells CATSKEGADQETQYF. The CDR3, as DNA: TGCGCCACCAGCAAGGAGGGGGCCGACCAAGAGACCCAGTACTTC.

This clone was seen a few times. Sequence at one end of the junction differs from germline and may be a read error. The gene calls are TRBV7-9 and TRBJ2-1; TRBD1 agrees at 9 bases. The CDR3 contains 18 residues. Germline loops: CDR1 SEHNR, CDR2 FQNEAQ (reference sequence). The CDR3 DNA reads TGTTCCAGCAGCTTCCCGGGACAGGGCTTGGTTACACGGAATGAGCAGTTCTTC. Translated, it gives CSSSFPGQGLVTRNEQFF.

The rearrangement joins TRBV18 to TRBJ1-2; TRBD1 matches at 12 bases. Germline CDR1 is KGHSH and CDR2 is LQKENI. This CDR3 is 15 amino acids long. The ends lost 3 bases at V and 6 bases at J; junction bases unmatched: 5. DNA of the CDR3: TGTGCCAGCTCACCTTCGGGACAGGGGGCGCATGGCTACACCTTC. It is translated as CASSPSGQGAHGYTF.

J is TRBJ1-1 and V is TRBV5-1, with D maybe TRBD1 (6 bases). Trimming pared 3 bases from V and 0 bases from J, leaving 9 bases between. This CDR3 has 14 residues. CDR1 is SGHRS, CDR2 YFSETQ, per germline. CDR3 coding DNA: TGCGCCAGCAGCTCGGACAGTATGAACACTGAAGCTTTCTTT. Translated, it gives CASSSDSMNTEAFF.

The chain employs TRBV7-8 and TRBJ2-7; perhaps TRBD2 as D (6 bases). The germline V gene has CDR1 SGHVS and CDR2 FQNEAQ. V was pared by 7 bases and J by 7 bases, with 23 bases between. The CDR3 consists of 15 residues. The CDR3 DNA is TGTGCCAGCATCCCTCGACAGACTGAAGGAGGGGAGCAGTACTTC. Translated, it gives CASIPRQTEGGEQYF.

The J gene is TRBJ1-5, the V gene TRBV16; 7 positions agree with TRBD1. The germline gives CDR1 KGHSY, CDR2 FQNENV. V shed 6 bases and J 7 bases; nucleotides not matched to a gene: 12. This CDR3 spans 15 amino acids. The CDR3 nucleotides are TGTGCCAGCAGTCCCCCAGGGGGGTGGCGGCAGCCCCAGCATTTT. Translated: CASSPPGGWRQPQHF.

The V call is TRBV30, the J call TRBJ1-2, with D possibly matching TRBD1 (6 bases). The CDR3 sequence is 13 residues long. V was shortened by 2 bases and J by 8 bases, with 15 bases between the two germline ends. Germline-derived CDR1 and CDR2 are GTSNPN and SVGIG (reference sequence). The CDR3 bases are TGTGCCTGGAGTTACTCGGGGAGGGGGGGCTACACCTTC. This encodes CAWSYSGRGGYTF.

This chain joins TRBV13 and TRBJ2-1; perhaps TRBD1 as D (6 bases). V was clipped by 2 bases and J by 0 bases, with 8 bases between them. CDR3 length equals 15 residues. Germline values: CDR1 PRHDT, CDR2 FYEKMQ (reference sequence). The CDR3 protein is CASSLRGSSYNEQFF. CDR3 nucleotides: TGTGCCAGCAGCTTAAGGGGGAGCTCCTACAATGAGCAGTTCTTC.

There are a few counts of this clone. This CDR3 is CASSESSQGADTQYF. Written as DNA, the CDR3 is TGTGCCAGCAGTGAAAGCTCCCAGGGGGCAGATACGCAGTATTTT. This chain links TRBV6-1 with TRBJ2-3; TRBD1 matches 7 bases. Germline V CDR1 and CDR2: MNHNS, SASEGT. The CDR3 runs 15 residues. Trimming at V came to 2 bases and at J to 4 bases, leaving 6 bases not matched to a gene.

This chain links TRBV7-9 with TRBJ1-4, with 7 bases lining up with TRBD1. The CDR3 covers 14 residues. Germline CDR1 is SEHNR and CDR2 is FQNEAQ (reference sequence). V shed 3 bases, J shed 6 bases, and the junction held 4 bases outside the gene matches. Here the CDR3 DNA reads TGTGCCAGCAGCTTGGGACAGCTAGATGAAAAACTGTTTTTT. Residues: CASSLGQLDEKLFF.

This clone turned up a few times. The chain carries TRBV11-2 and TRBJ2-1; 8 bases agree with TRBD2. In germline, CDR1 is SGHAT, CDR2 FQNNGV. The ends lost 5 bases at V and 3 bases at J; junction bases unmatched: 12. This CDR3 region has 17 residues. This CDR3 reads CASSAGSMGLVYNEQFF. Here the CDR3 DNA reads TGTGCCAGCAGCGCAGGGAGTATGGGACTAGTCTACAATGAGCAGTTCTTC.

The count of this clone is one. The rearrangement links TRBV11-2 to TRBJ1-4, with 9 bases aligning to TRBD1. Germline V lookup: CDR1 SGHAT, CDR2 FQNNGV. Trimming cost V 8 bases and J 12 bases; bases outside gene matches: 13. CDR3 length: 14 amino acids. The CDR3 here is CASGYHRGQSELFF. CDR3 sequence (DNA): TGTGCCAGCGGATATCACAGGGGGCAAAGTGAACTGTTTTTT.

V and J are TRBV18 and TRBJ1-1, with a tentative D call TRBD1 (5 bases). V lost 3 bases and J 6 bases, leaving 17 bases between the germline ends. This CDR3 is built from 15 residues. The V gene's germline CDR1 is KGHSH and CDR2 LQKENI. This CDR3 reads CASSPYEGRVAEAFF. CDR3 sequence (DNA): TGTGCCAGCTCACCCTATGAGGGGAGGGTAGCTGAAGCTTTCTTT. Drawing the rest from reference TRBV18 and TRBJ1-1, the complete variable domain is NAGVMQNPRHLVRRRGQEARLRCSPMKGHSHVYWYRQLPEEGLKFMVYLQKENIIDESGMPKERFSAEFPKEGPSILRIQQVVRGDSAAYFCASSPYEGRVAEAFFGQGTRLTVV.

This chain uses TRBV25-1 with TRBJ2-2; no reliable D call. Trimming pared 2 bases from V and 3 bases from J, leaving 10 bases between. Germline V CDR1 and CDR2: MGHDK, SYGVNS. CDR3 length equals 15 residues. The CDR3 DNA follows: TGTGCCAGCAGTGAAGGCAGGTCCGACACCGGGGAGCTGTTTTTT. It specifies CASSEGRSDTGELFF.

A single count supports this clone. This chain links TRBV11-2 with TRBJ1-4, with 8 nucleotides matching TRBD1. This CDR3 spans 15 amino acids. Trimming cost V 0 bases and J 7 bases; bases outside gene matches: 4. Germline V gene data show CDR1 as SGHAT and CDR2 as FQNNGV. The CDR3, as DNA: TGTGCCAGCAGCTTAGACGGGACAGGAGGTGAAAAACTGTTTTTT. This gives the protein CASSLDGTGGEKLFF.

The V call is TRBV9, the J call TRBJ1-2; TRBD1 matches 9 bases. The CDR3 length is 16 residues. With V trimmed by 0 bases and J by 5 bases, 8 bases remained unmatched. Germline CDR1 and CDR2: SGDLS and YYNGEE. CDR3 coding DNA: TGTGCCAGCAGCGTAGTTCCGGGACAGGGAGCTTATGGCTACACCTTC. It codes for CASSVVPGQGAYGYTF. Looking up the rest from reference TRBV9 and TRBJ1-2 gives the full variable domain: DSGVTQTPKHLITATGQRVTLRCSPRSGDLSVYWYQQSLDQGLQFLIQYYNGEERAKGNILERFSAQQFPDLHSELNLSSLELGDSALYFCASSVVPGQGAYGYTFGSGTRLTVV.

The chain employs TRBV6-1 and TRBJ2-5; 9 positions match TRBD1. V shed 2 bases, J shed 4 bases, and the junction held 8 bases outside the gene matches. Germline V gene data show CDR1 as MNHNS and CDR2 as SASEGT. The CDR3 is 16 amino acids. In nucleotides, the CDR3 is TGTGCCAGCAGTGAAAATTGGGGACAGGGTGCAGAGACCCAGTACTTC. It specifies CASSENWGQGAETQYF.

In DNA form, the CDR3 reads TGCGCCAGCACCACACTAGACAGGGCGGGAGAGACCCAGTACTTC. This sequence encodes CASTTLDRAGETQYF. V is TRBV5-1 and J is TRBJ2-5; 7 bases are shared with TRBD1. CDR1 is SGHRS, CDR2 YFSETQ, per germline. The CDR3 is 15 residues long. V dropped 6 bases and J dropped 4; count of bases not matched to a gene: 12. The full variable domain, its missing parts supplied by reference TRBV5-1 and TRBJ2-5, is KAGVTQTPRYLIKTRGQQVTLSCSPISGHRSVSWYQQTPGQGLQFLFEYFSETQRNKGNFPGRFSGRQFSNSRSEMNVSTLELGDSALYLCASTTLDRAGETQYFGPGTRLLVL.

The chain is built from TRBV7-2 and TRBJ1-1; no definite D call. The CDR3 spans 15 residues. Per germline, CDR1 SGHTA and CDR2 FQGNSA. V lost 5 bases and J lost 0, with 13 bases in between. CDR3 in DNA: TGTGCCAGCAGCCGCTTAGGAGACGTGAACACTGAAGCTTTCTTT. Translated: CASSRLGDVNTEAFF.

V is TRBV6-5 and J is TRBJ2-1; maybe TRBD1 (5 bases). The CDR3 has 12 residues. The V and J ends lost 8 bases and 14 bases respectively, with 19 bases between them. Germline values: CDR1 MNHEY, CDR2 SVGAGI. As DNA, the CDR3 is TGTGCCAGCTCATCTCCAACAGGTGGCGAGTTCTTC. This encodes CASSSPTGGEFF.

The J gene is TRBJ2-5, the V gene TRBV5-1, with D perhaps TRBD1 (5 bases). CDR1 SGHRS and CDR2 YFSETQ come from the germline V gene. CDR3 length equals 14 residues. The V and J ends lost 1 base and 4 bases respectively, with 11 bases between them. CDR3 bases: TGCGCCAGCAGCTTGCAGGGTACGGTAGAGACCCAGTACTTC. Residues: CASSLQGTVETQYF.

V gene TRBV1 combines with J gene TRBJ2-3; no DNA check was done on the table's D call, TRBD2. TRBV1 is a pseudogene locus. The CDR3 spans 18 residues. The CDR3 sequence: CTSSQERVREDSTDTQYF. In DNA, the CDR3 is TGCACCAGCAGCCAAGAAAGAGTCCGGGAGGATAGCACAGATACGCAGTATTTT.